The present TCR beta chain was sequenced within a study of T cells after yellow fever vaccination. A 5'RACE template-switching step, the method used to make TCR cDNA, added a universal primer site and UMIs. TCRdb called the 5' RACE reads again in MiXCR, with one record for every CDR3 protein. The sample has under 250,000 distinct CDR3 sequences, 6.9% seen once. Germline CDR1 reads SEHNR; CDR2 reads FQNEAQ (reference sequence). CDR3 length: 13 residues. The V end lost 2 bases, the J end lost 2 bases, and 6 bases lay between the germline ends. Ten or more counts support this clonotype. Its antigen is still unknown. Overall study findings and caveats: It was a small share of clonotypes that appeared in both CD4 and CD8 compartments. Among primary-vaccination clones, most reappeared after the booster, at approximately 96% for CD4 and around 91% for CD8.

This clonotype was sampled from a man younger than 45 who received the YFV17D yellow fever vaccine. The genes are TRBV7-9 and TRBJ1-1, with unresolved D. This material consisted of CD4+ T cells sorted from PBMCs, taken 15 days after the yellow fever booster vaccination. The CDR3 coding sequence is TGTGCCAGCAGCTTATTGGGTAACACTGAAGCTTTCTTT. Amino acid sequence: CASSLLGNTEAFF.